This TCR beta chain was captured in a study of resident and recirculating memory T cells in vitiligo. Study information: Shave-biopsy epidermis from lesional and nonlesional skin was sequenced alongside PBMCs. Study outcomes and limitations: Vitiligo lesions lacked a unique dominant clone, and clonality varied.

Sequencing used immunoSEQ multiplex PCR; TCRdb keeps in-frame clones, though not all of them. The table shows roughly 42,000 clones, with around 90% occurring only once. The CDR3 extends over 16 amino acids. Germline CDR1 and CDR2: MGHRA and YSYEKL. Trimming removed 2 bases from V and 1 base from J, with 14 bases in between. For this clone: Its antigen is unidentified.

Material for sequencing was blood. The chain links TRBV4-1 to TRBJ1-1; the D gene is possibly TRBD1 (5 bases). This clonotype originated in a male donor with vitiligo. CDR3 amino acids: CASSQRQGLRNTEAFF. The CDR3 coding sequence is TGCGCCAGCAGCCAACGGCAGGGCTTAAGGAACACTGAAGCTTTCTTT.